This T cell receptor (beta chain) originates from a study of blood T cell repertoires in COVID-19. TCRdb's copy holds only in-frame clones and misses some; the assay was immunoSEQ multiplex PCR. There are about 120,000 clones in the sample; 60% to 85% occur only once, and 2% to 2.5% lies in the top ten. The ends were cut back, 7 bases at V and 5 bases at J, with 14 bases in the middle. Germline V gene sequence: CDR1 PRHDT, CDR2 FYEKMQ (reference sequence). CDR3 size: 13 residues. The sample holds a few counts of this clone. The specimen was peripheral blood. The rearrangement links TRBV13 to TRBJ1-1; a weak D match, TRBD1 (5 bases). The clonotype was recovered from a man aged 70 or older with acute or convalescent COVID-19. CDR3 DNA sequence: TGTGCCAGCATCCCGGGAGGGGCGACTGAAGCTTTCTTT. Protein product: CASIPGGATEAFF.